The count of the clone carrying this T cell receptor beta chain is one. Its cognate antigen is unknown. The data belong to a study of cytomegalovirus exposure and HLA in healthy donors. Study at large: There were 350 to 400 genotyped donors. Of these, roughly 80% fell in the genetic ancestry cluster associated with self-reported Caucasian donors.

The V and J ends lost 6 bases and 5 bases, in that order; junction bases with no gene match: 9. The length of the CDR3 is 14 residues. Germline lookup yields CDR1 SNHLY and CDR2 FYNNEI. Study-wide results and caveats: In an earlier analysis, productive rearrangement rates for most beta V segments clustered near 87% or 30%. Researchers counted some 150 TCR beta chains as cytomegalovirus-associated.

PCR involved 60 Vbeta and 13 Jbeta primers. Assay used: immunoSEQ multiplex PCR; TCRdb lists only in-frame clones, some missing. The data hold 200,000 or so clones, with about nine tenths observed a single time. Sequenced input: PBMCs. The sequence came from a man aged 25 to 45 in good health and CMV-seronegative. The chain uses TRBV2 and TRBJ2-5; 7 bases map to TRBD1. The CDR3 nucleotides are TGTGCCAGCAGGCTGACCACAGGGGCCGAGACCCAGTACTTC. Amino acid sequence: CASRLTTGAETQYF. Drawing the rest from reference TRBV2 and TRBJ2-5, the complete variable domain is EPEVTQTPSHQVTQMGQEVILRCVPISNHLYFYWYRQILGQKVEFLVSFYNNEISEKSEIFDDQFSVERPDGSNFTLKIRSTKLEDSAMYFCASRLTTGAETQYFGPGTRLLVL.